This T cell receptor beta chain was identified during a study of STAT3 mutations in large granular lymphocyte leukemia. The overall study: Roughly 38% of treated T-LGLL patients showed hematologic response to immunosuppression. Whole-study results and caveats: After therapy, about 35% of the 18 patients switched clonotypes, all new clones STAT3 wild type. Every T-LGLL patient had at least one immunodominant TCRbeta clonotype. Clonal expansion was inferred from other time points because no sample existed at each clone's first appearance.

Germline CDR1 SGHAT, CDR2 FQNNGV. Germline trimming cut 5 bases from V and 5 bases from J; bases unmatched to any gene: 9. This CDR3 spans 15 amino acids. For this clone: Its antigen is not known.

Clones were read by immunoSEQ multiplex PCR, and TCRdb kept only the in-frame ones, dropping some. The sample gives about 16,000 clones, 70% to 90% of which show up once; roughly 8.1% is in the top ten. This TCR derives from a man in his forties or fifties with T-cell large granular lymphocyte leukemia. Some clones in this sample may be carry-over from other donors' samples. The rearrangement joins TRBV11-2 to TRBJ2-5; 9 bases match TRBD1. Sequenced: peripheral blood mononuclear cells. The CDR3 loop reads CASSLSTGGAETQYF. The CDR3 DNA reads as TGTGCCAGCAGCCTAAGTACAGGGGGCGCGGAGACCCAGTACTTC. Full variable domain (rest looked up from reference TRBV11-2 and TRBJ2-5): EAGVAQSPRYKIIEKRQSVAFWCNPISGHATLYWYQQILGQGPKLLIQFQNNGVVDDSQLPKDRFSAERLKGVDSTLKIQPAKLEDSAVYLCASSLSTGGAETQYFGPGTRLLVL.